This TCR beta chain appears in the sequencing data of a study of cytotoxic CD8 clonotypes in ibrutinib-treated CLL. About the study: Mean yields were around 250,000 productive templates and over 85,000 productive rearrangements per sample.

Study results and caveats: Clonality increased at ibrutinib response and stayed stable in sustained remission. At progression, however, it fell back toward baseline. The public clonotypes identified were infrequent and showed contraction or stability on treatment.

About this clone: Its antigen is unknown.

V was clipped by 5 bases and J by 3 bases, with 14 bases between them. In germline, CDR1 is SQVTM, CDR2 ANQGSEA. The CDR3 is 14 amino acids. Target depth was 1 in 200,000 to 1 in 1 million T cells, about 10x per clonotype. This table comes from immunoSEQ multiplex PCR, and its TCRdb copy is limited to in-frame clones, with some not included. The sample has roughly 200,000 clones, roughly three quarters seen once. J is TRBJ2-1 and V is TRBV29-1; perhaps TRBD2 as D (5 bases). This sample comprised PBMCs, obtained after 12 months of ibrutinib treatment. This TCR was sampled from a human donor with chronic lymphocytic leukemia. The DNA for the CDR3 is TGCAGCGTTAGCCTAGCCGGGATCTACAATGAGCAGTTCTTC. Translated, it gives CSVSLAGIYNEQFF.